One and the same sample provided the 14 T cell receptor beta chains below, sequenced in a study of Ad26.COV2.S vaccination and SARS-CoV-2 variants. Regarding treatment: around 19 received Ad26.COV2.S at low or high dose, single or two shots; several received placebo; per-sample allocation not given. Samples came from day 63 after the first vaccine or placebo injection. TCRdb's table, derived via immunoSEQ multiplex PCR, lists solely in-frame clones and lacks some. The sample has approximately 240,000 clones, roughly 90% seen once. The sequences come from peripheral blood, collected in a trial of Ad26.COV2.S vaccine versus placebo. The receptors stem from a person between 18 and 59 years old who received the Ad26.COV2.S COVID-19 vaccine or a placebo.

The chain uses TRBV29-1 and TRBJ2-1; D possibly corresponds to TRBD1 (5 bases). Germline V gene lookup returns CDR1 SQVTM and CDR2 ANQGSEA. Trimming stripped 8 bases from V and 10 bases from J, with 18 bases between. CDR3 size: 12 residues. CDR3 DNA sequence: TGCAGCACGCGCCTGCAGGGTAGCGAGCAGTTCTTC. Translation gives CSTRLQGSEQFF.

This chain joins TRBV6-6 and TRBJ2-7; maybe TRBD2 (5 bases). V was shortened by 3 bases and J by 2 bases, with 11 bases between the two germline ends. CDR1 and CDR2 from the germline V gene are MNHNY and SVGAGI (reference sequence). The CDR3 is 14 amino acids. The CDR3 reads CASSYRTETYEQYF. The CDR3 nucleotides read TGTGCCAGCAGTTATCGGACTGAAACCTACGAGCAGTACTTC.

The chain recombines TRBV7-3 with TRBJ1-1; the D is unclear. This CDR3 region has 13 residues. Per germline, CDR1 SGHTA and CDR2 FQGTGA. Trimming cost V 0 bases and J 5 bases, with 7 bases left between them. The CDR3 bases are TGTGCCAGCAGCTTAACGTTAATGACTGAAGCTTTCTTT. It yields the protein CASSLTLMTEAFF.

J is TRBJ1-2 and V is TRBV28; 9 bases align to TRBD1. Trimming cost V 5 bases and J 7 bases; bases outside gene matches: 8. CDR3 length: 14 amino acids. Per germline, CDR1 MDHEN and CDR2 SYDVKM. For the CDR3, the DNA is TGTGCCAGCAGTGCCGGGACAGGGTCTGGTGGCTACACCTTC. Residues: CASSAGTGSGGYTF.

This chain connects TRBV5-1 to TRBJ2-1; possible D gene TRBD1, 6 bases. V gave up 4 bases and J gave up 6 bases, with 11 bases separating them. In germline, CDR1 is SGHRS, CDR2 YFSETQ. The CDR3 has 13 residues. CDR3 coding DNA: TGCGCCAGCAGCCCCCAGGGGACCAATGAGCAGTTCTTC. This codes for CASSPQGTNEQFF.

This clone has only one observation. This rearrangement joins TRBV12-5 to TRBJ2-2; 7 bases fit TRBD1. With V trimmed by 6 bases and J by 3 bases, 4 bases remained unmatched. CDR3 length equals 14 residues. Germline CDR1 is LGHNT and CDR2 is FRNRAP. Here the CDR3 reads CASGSGQHTGELFF. CDR3 nucleotide sequence: TGTGCTAGTGGGTCGGGACAGCACACCGGGGAGCTGTTTTTT.

The genes are TRBV6-7 and TRBJ1-2; no definite D call. TRBV6-7 is treated as an ORF (open reading frame) with a function not yet certain. V dropped 5 bases and J dropped 1 base, with 17 bases sitting between them. This CDR3 is built from 16 residues. The CDR3 loop is CASSASTGPINYGYTF. CDR3 bases: TGTGCCAGCAGTGCGTCCACCGGGCCTATTAACTATGGCTACACCTTC.

The chain combines TRBV7-2 with TRBJ1-5, with 7 bases aligning to TRBD1. J gave up 7 bases and V 5 bases, and 11 bases lay outside the gene matches. The CDR3 spans 15 residues. The germline V gene encodes CDR1 SGHTA and CDR2 FQGNSA. DNA for the CDR3: TGTGCCAGCAGCCCCACAGGGGACGGCTTGCAGCCCCAGCATTTT. Encoded protein: CASSPTGDGLQPQHF.

The chain combines TRBV21-1 with TRBJ1-1. TRBV21-1 is labeled a pseudogene. The CDR3 is 13 residues long. The CDR3 DNA follows: TGTGCCAGCACCCCAGGCATCGGGACTGAAGCTTTCTTT. Its protein product is CASTPGIGTEAFF.

CDR3 residues: CASSSTERETQYF. CDR3 bases: TGTGCCAGCAGCTCGACAGAGAGAGAGACCCAGTACTTC. The chain employs TRBV11-1 and TRBJ2-5; D may be TRBD1 (5 bases). The CDR3 has 13 amino acids. The germline gives CDR1 SGHAT, CDR2 FQDESV (reference sequence). With 4 bases removed from V and 4 bases from J, the gap between germline ends came to 10 bases.

The chain joins TRBV4-1 to TRBJ1-1; possible D gene TRBD1, 5 bases. V was pared by 1 base and J by 8 bases, with 14 bases between. This CDR3 region has 14 residues. The germline V gene encodes CDR1 MGHRA and CDR2 YSYEKL. This chain's CDR3 is CASSQGEGLAEAFF. CDR3 coding DNA: TGCGCCAGCAGCCAAGGGGAGGGGTTGGCCGAAGCTTTCTTT.

The genes are TRBV3-1 (or the pseudogene TRBV3-2) and TRBJ1-2; TRBD1 is a possible D gene (5 bases). The CDR3 runs to 14 residues. Trimming cost V 4 bases and J 7 bases, with 16 bases left between them. The germline V gene encodes CDR1 LGHDT and CDR2 YNNKEL (reference sequence). CDR3 sequence (DNA): TGTGCCAGCAGCCCGAGGAATTTAAGGGGTGGCTACACCTTC. Translated: CASSPRNLRGGYTF.

The chain has TRBV10-2 and TRBJ1-3; the match to TRBD1 covers 10 bases. The CDR3 is made up of 15 amino acids. Trimming took 6 bases from V and 0 from J; bases not matched to a gene: 2. Germline-derived CDR1 and CDR2 are WSHSY and SAAADI. The CDR3 DNA is TGCGCCAGCAGGGGGACAGGGGACTCTGGAAACACCATATATTTT. Protein: CASRGTGDSGNTIYF.

This chain links TRBV3-1 (or the pseudogene TRBV3-2) with TRBJ2-1; D remains ambiguous. The CDR3 runs to 14 residues. Trimming stripped 2 bases from V and 6 bases from J, with 11 bases between. Germline CDR1 is LGHDT and CDR2 is YNNKEL (reference sequence). The CDR3 spells CASSQRSSRNEQFF. CDR3 coding DNA: TGTGCCAGCAGCCAACGATCCTCTCGCAATGAGCAGTTCTTC.